Listed here are 16 T cell receptor beta chains from one sample, sequenced in a study of blood T cells in healthy people across ages. The use of a sample-barcoded 5' primer and a J-beta primer mix characterized a second PCR of 7 to 11 cycles. MiXCR was run by TCRdb on the 5' RACE reads, yielding one entry per CDR3 protein. The sample consists of hundreds of thousands of distinct CDR3 sequences, roughly 50% of them appearing once. The sequenced sample was blood. These receptors originate from an elderly man in good health.

This chain joins TRBV4-1 and TRBJ2-3; TRBD2 aligns across 7 bases. Germline-derived CDR1 and CDR2 are MGHRA and YSYEKL. With 1 base clipped from V and 14 bases from J, the junction kept 9 bases outside the gene matches. The CDR3 is 13 amino acids. DNA of the CDR3: TGCGCCAGCAGCCAAGGGGAAGCGGGAAGGGCGTATTTT. Protein product: CASSQGEAGRAYF.

V usage is TRBV20-1 and J usage is TRBJ2-5; 11 bases map to TRBD2. The germline V gene encodes CDR1 DFQATT and CDR2 SNEGSKA (reference sequence). Trimming took 0 bases from V and 5 from J; bases not matched to a gene: 5. The CDR3 extends over 15 amino acids. CDR3 DNA: TGCAGTGCTAGAGAGGGGACTAGCGGAGGGGAGACCCAGTACTTC. Encoded protein: CSAREGTSGGETQYF.

The chain employs TRBV24-1 and TRBJ2-1; TRBD2 aligns across 7 bases. V was clipped by 7 bases and J by 3 bases; unmatched bases: 5. The CDR3 sequence is 14 residues long. The germline gives CDR1 KGHDR, CDR2 SFDVKD. CDR3 amino acids: CATRARENYNEQFF. The CDR3 DNA is TGTGCCACCAGGGCGCGGGAGAACTACAATGAGCAGTTCTTC.

This clonotype appeared a few times. This chain joins TRBV15 and TRBJ1-5; D is unclear. This CDR3 comprises 15 residues. Germline CDR1 is LNHNV and CDR2 is YYDKDF (reference sequence). Trimming took off 0 bases at V and 3 bases at J, with 9 bases between the two ends. CDR3 bases: TGTGCCACCAGCAGAGATTCCGGATCCAATCAGCCCCAGCATTTT. Translation: CATSRDSGSNQPQHF.

This clonotype was found a few times. The chain recombines TRBV5-1 with TRBJ2-1; 13 bases agree with TRBD2. The CDR3 spans 18 residues. J gave up 7 bases and V 0 bases, and 10 bases lay outside the gene matches. CDR1 and CDR2 from the germline V gene are SGHRS and YFSETQ. DNA of the CDR3: TGCGCCAGCAGCTTGGCCAAAGGACTAGCGGGAGTCGAAAATGAGCAGTTCTTC. Amino acid sequence: CASSLAKGLAGVENEQFF.

V is TRBV6-2 or TRBV6-3 and J is TRBJ2-7; TRBD2 matches 10 bases. Germline V gene lookup returns CDR1 MNHEY and CDR2 SVGEGT. V shed 11 bases and J 7 bases; nucleotides not matched to a gene: 14. The CDR3 extends over 14 amino acids. This chain's CDR3 is CAGTTGLALREQYF. Here the CDR3 DNA reads TGTGCCGGCACCACGGGACTAGCGTTGAGGGAGCAGTACTTC.

This clonotype was detected only a few times. The chain recombines TRBV28 with TRBJ1-2; maybe TRBD1 (5 bases). CDR1 MDHEN and CDR2 SYDVKM come from the germline V gene. The V end was cut by 1 base, the J end by 2 bases, with 11 bases between. This CDR3 contains 15 residues. The CDR3 DNA sequence: TGTGCCAGCAGTTTATCAGCCAGGGTGAACTATGGCTACACCTTC. It encodes CASSLSARVNYGYTF.

J is TRBJ1-1 and V is TRBV27; a possible D gene is TRBD1 (5 bases). Germline V CDR1 and CDR2: MNHEY, SMNVEV (reference sequence). This CDR3 is 15 amino acids long. Trimming removed 5 bases from V and 4 bases from J, with 17 bases in between. The CDR3 nucleotides are TGTGCCAGCAGTGCATGGCCAGGGTGGGGCACTGAAGCTTTCTTT. Translation: CASSAWPGWGTEAFF.

The chain uses TRBV11-2 and TRBJ1-1; D may be TRBD1 (6 bases). Trimming stripped 7 bases from V and 4 bases from J, with 25 bases between. CDR1 SGHAT and CDR2 FQNNGV come from the germline V gene. The CDR3 length is 17 residues. DNA of the CDR3: TGTGCCAGCATCAACAGGGTCCGTGGGTCCTCACTCACTGAAGCTTTCTTT. This sequence encodes CASINRVRGSSLTEAFF.

This chain connects TRBV6-2 or TRBV6-3 to TRBJ2-5; D gene uncertain. With the DNA end fitting TRBJ2-7 better, the J assignment may be wrong. CDR3 length: 15 amino acids. Germline V gives CDR1 MNHEY, CDR2 SVGEGT. CDR3 sequence reads: CASSYDHLIFYEQYF. In nucleotides, the CDR3 is TGTGCCAGCAGCTACGACCATTTGATTTTCTACGAGCAGTACTTC.

V usage is TRBV5-5 and J usage is TRBJ2-3, with 8 bases fitting TRBD1. The CDR3 sequence is 16 residues long. Germline CDR1 is SGHKS and CDR2 is YYEKEE (reference sequence). Unmatched junction bases numbered 21, after V lost 4 bases and J lost 14 bases. As DNA, the CDR3 is TGTGCCAGCAGCCCTCAACAGGGGGGTGAGCACAGATACGCGTATTTT. Its translation: CASSPQQGGEHRYAYF.

This clonotype was observed a single time. The rearrangement joins TRBV7-2 to TRBJ2-3, with D perhaps TRBD2 (6 bases). Trimming removed 4 bases from V and 1 base from J, with 12 bases in between. This CDR3 region has 15 residues. The V gene's germline CDR1 is SGHTA and CDR2 FQGNSA. The CDR3 DNA sequence: TGTGCCAGCAGCTCCCGGGACTTACGCACAGATACGCAGTATTTT. Protein sequence: CASSSRDLRTDTQYF.

The chain is built from TRBV5-6 and TRBJ2-3, with 7 bases fitting TRBD2. From germline, CDR1 is SGHDT and CDR2 YYEEEE. The CDR3 contains 16 residues. After removal of 6 bases from V and 4 bases from J, the junction contained 14 bases not matched to a gene. CDR3 nucleotides: TGTGCCAGCATCGAAGCGGGACGGAGCGCGGCAGATACGCAGTATTTT. Its protein product is CASIEAGRSAADTQYF. The variable domain in full, with the rest retrieved from reference TRBV5-6 and TRBJ2-3, is DAGVTQSPTHLIKTRGQQVTLRCSPKSGHDTVSWYQQALGQGPQFIFQYYEEEERQRGNFPDRFSGHQFPNYSSELNVNALLLGDSALYLCASIEAGRSAADTQYFGPGTRLTVL.

The V and J genes are TRBV11-2 and TRBJ2-1; possible D gene TRBD2, 6 bases. The V end lost 4 bases, the J end lost 10 bases, and 11 bases lay between the germline ends. This CDR3 spans 12 amino acids. The V gene's germline CDR1 is SGHAT and CDR2 FQNNGV. The CDR3 DNA is TGTGCCAGCAGCTGGATAGCGGACGAGCAGTTCTTC. This sequence encodes CASSWIADEQFF.

The genes are TRBV7-2 and TRBJ2-3; 7 bases align to TRBD2. V shed 2 bases, J shed 3 bases, and the junction held 8 bases outside the gene matches. The CDR3 is made up of 16 amino acids. The germline gives CDR1 SGHTA, CDR2 FQGNSA. The CDR3 reads CASSLLGSGFTDTQYF. As DNA, the CDR3 is TGTGCCAGCAGCTTACTAGGTAGCGGGTTTACAGATACGCAGTATTTT.

This clonotype was seen once. CDR3 region: CASSYARELGDTQYF. CDR3 nucleotide sequence: TGTGCCAGCAGTTACGCGCGGGAGTTAGGAGATACGCAGTATTTT. The gene calls are TRBV6-5 and TRBJ2-3, with TRBD2 matching 7 bases. V was clipped by 2 bases and J by 5 bases; unmatched bases: 7. Germline CDR1 and CDR2: MNHEY and SVGAGI. The CDR3 runs to 15 residues.